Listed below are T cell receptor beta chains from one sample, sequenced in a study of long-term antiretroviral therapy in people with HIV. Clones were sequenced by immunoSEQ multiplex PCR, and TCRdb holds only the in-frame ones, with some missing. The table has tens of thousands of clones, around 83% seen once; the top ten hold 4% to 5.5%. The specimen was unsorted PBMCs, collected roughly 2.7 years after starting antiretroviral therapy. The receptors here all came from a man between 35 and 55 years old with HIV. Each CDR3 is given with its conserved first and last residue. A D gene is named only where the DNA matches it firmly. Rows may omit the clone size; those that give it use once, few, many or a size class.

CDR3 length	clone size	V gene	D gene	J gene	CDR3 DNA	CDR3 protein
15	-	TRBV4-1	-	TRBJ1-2	TGCGCCAGCAGCCAAGTGAAGGGGGATAACTATGGCTACACCTTC	CASSQVKGDNYGYTF
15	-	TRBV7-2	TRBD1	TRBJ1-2	TGTGCCAGCAGCACCGGACAGGGGATAAACTATGGCTACACCTTC	CASSTGQGINYGYTF
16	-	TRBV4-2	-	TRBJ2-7	TGTGCCAGCAGCCGTAGTAGGGACTCCGGAGGCTACGAGCAGTACTTC	CASSRSRDSGGYEQYF
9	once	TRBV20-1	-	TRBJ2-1	TGCAGTGCTAGAGACGAGCAGTTCTTC	CSARDEQFF
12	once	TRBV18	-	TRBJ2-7	TGTGCCAGCTCATCAGACACCTACGAGCAGTACTTC	CASSSDTYEQYF
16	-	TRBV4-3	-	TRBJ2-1	TGCGCCAGCAGCCAAGAGATACGGAGCTCCTACAATGAGCAGTTCTTC	CASSQEIRSSYNEQFF
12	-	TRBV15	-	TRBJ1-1	TGTGCCACGAGCAAGGGCCTGCCTGAAGCTTTCTTT	CATSKGLPEAFF
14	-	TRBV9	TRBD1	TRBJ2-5	TGTGCCAGCAGCTCGGGACAGGCAGCGGAGACCCAGTACTTC	CASSSGQAAETQYF
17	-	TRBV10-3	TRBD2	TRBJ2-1	TGTGCCATCAGCCGTAATAGCGGGAGAACAGGACACAATGAGCAGTTCTTC	CAISRNSGRTGHNEQFF
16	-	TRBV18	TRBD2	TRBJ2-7	TGTGCCAGCTCACCAAGCGGGGGGGCTCTGGACCACGAGCAGTACTTC	CASSPSGGALDHEQYF
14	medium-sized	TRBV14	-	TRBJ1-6	TGTGCCAGCACCCCCGGGAGGGACGGTTCACCCCTCCACTTT	CASTPGRDGSPLHF
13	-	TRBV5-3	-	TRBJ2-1	TGTGCCAGAAGCTTGGTGTTGGGGATTGAGCAGTTCTTC	CARSLVLGIEQFF
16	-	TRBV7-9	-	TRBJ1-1	TGTGCCAGCAGCTTAGGGGGGGCGGGATTGGACACTGAAGCTTTCTTT	CASSLGGAGLDTEAFF
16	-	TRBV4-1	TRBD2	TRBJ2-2	TGCGCCAGCAGCCAAGAGGGACTAGCTTACACCGGGGAGCTGTTTTTT	CASSQEGLAYTGELFF
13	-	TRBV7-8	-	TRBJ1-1	TGTGCCAGCAGCTTGGGACGAAACACTGAAGCTTTCTTT	CASSLGRNTEAFF
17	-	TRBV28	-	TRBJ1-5	TGTGCCAGCAGTCGAGGTAGGGCATTCTTCTCGAATCAGCCCCAGCATTTT	CASSRGRAFFSNQPQHF
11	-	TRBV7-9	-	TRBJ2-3	TGTGCCAGCAGCACAACAGATACGCAGTATTTT	CASSTTDTQYF
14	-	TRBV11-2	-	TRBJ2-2	TGTGCCAGCAGCTTAGATATGACGGCCGGGGAGCTGTTTTTT	CASSLDMTAGELFF
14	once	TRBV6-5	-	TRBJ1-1	TGTGCCAGCAGTTCGGACGACAGTTACACTGAAGCTTTCTTT	CASSSDDSYTEAFF
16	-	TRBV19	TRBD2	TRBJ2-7	TGTGCCAGTAGTCCTTGGACTAGCGGGGAGGCCCACGAGCAGTACTTC	CASSPWTSGEAHEQYF
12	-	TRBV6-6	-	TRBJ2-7	TGTGCCAGCGGTAAAATTACCTACGAGCAGTACTTC	CASGKITYEQYF
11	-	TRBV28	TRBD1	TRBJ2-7	TGTGCCAGCAAACAGGGGGGCGAGCAGTACTTC	CASKQGGEQYF
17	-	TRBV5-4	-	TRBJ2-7	TGTGCCAGCAGCATTGTCGGATCAGGGGCGTTCTCCTACGAGCAGTACTTC	CASSIVGSGAFSYEQYF
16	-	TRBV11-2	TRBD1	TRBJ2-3	TGTGCCAGCAGCACGCTCCGGGACAGGGGCGCAGATACGCAGTATTTT	CASSTLRDRGADTQYF
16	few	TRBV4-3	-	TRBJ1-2	TGCGCCAGCAGCCACATCCAGGTCGGGGGCGGCTATGGCTACACCTTC	CASSHIQVGGGYGYTF
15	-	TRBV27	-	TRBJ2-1	TGTGCCAGCAGTTGGACCGGGTTTGGGAACAATGAGCAGTTCTTC	CASSWTGFGNNEQFF
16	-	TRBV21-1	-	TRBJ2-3	TGTGCCAGCAGCAAAGAGGAGGACAGGGTTGGAGATACGCAGTATTTT	CASSKEEDRVGDTQYF
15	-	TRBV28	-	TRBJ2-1	TGTGCCAGCAGCCGATCGGGGGGACAGAACGATGAGCAGTTCTTC	CASSRSGGQNDEQFF
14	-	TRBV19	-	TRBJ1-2	TGTGCCAGTAGTATCAGACAGGCTAACTATGGCTACACCTTC	CASSIRQANYGYTF
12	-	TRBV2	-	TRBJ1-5	TGTGCCAGCAGTTGGGAGAGTCAGCCCCAGCATTTT	CASSWESQPQHF
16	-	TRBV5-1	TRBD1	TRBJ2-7	TGCGCCAGCAGCTTGGTTCCGGGACAGGGGATTTACGAGCAGTACTTC	CASSLVPGQGIYEQYF
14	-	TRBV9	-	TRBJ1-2	TGTGCCAGCAGCGTCAACCCCCAGGGAGATGGCTACACCTTC	CASSVNPQGDGYTF
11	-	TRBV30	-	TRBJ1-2	TGTGCCTGGAGTGCAGGGATTGGCTACACCTTC	CAWSAGIGYTF
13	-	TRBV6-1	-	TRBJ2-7	TGTGCCAGCAGGAGAGACAAGGCCTACGAGCAGTACTTC	CASRRDKAYEQYF
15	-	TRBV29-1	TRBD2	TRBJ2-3	TGCAGCGTTGATTATGGGACTAGCGGGAGTGATACGCAGTATTTT	CSVDYGTSGSDTQYF
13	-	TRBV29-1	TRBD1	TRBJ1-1	TGCAGCGTTTACATACAGGGGGCCCCTGAAGCTTTCTTT	CSVYIQGAPEAFF
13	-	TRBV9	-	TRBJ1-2	TGTGCCAGCAGAGATCAGGTTCACTATGGCTACACCTTC	CASRDQVHYGYTF
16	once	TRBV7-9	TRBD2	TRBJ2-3	TGTGCCAGCAGCTATGGACTAGCAATTACCACAGATACGCAGTATTTT	CASSYGLAITTDTQYF
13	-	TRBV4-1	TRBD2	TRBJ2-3	TGCGCCAGCAGCCGACTAGCGACAGATACGCAGTATTTT	CASSRLATDTQYF
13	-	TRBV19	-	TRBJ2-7	TGTGGGACAGCCGATGGACTCTCCTACGAGCAGTACTTC	CGTADGLSYEQYF
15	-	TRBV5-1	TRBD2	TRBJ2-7	TGCGCCAGCAGCTTGGATGGCGGGAGGGGTCTCGAGCAGTACTTC	CASSLDGGRGLEQYF
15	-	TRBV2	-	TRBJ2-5	TGTGCCAGCAGTGAGTCTAGTCTCAACCAAGAGACCCAGTACTTC	CASSESSLNQETQYF